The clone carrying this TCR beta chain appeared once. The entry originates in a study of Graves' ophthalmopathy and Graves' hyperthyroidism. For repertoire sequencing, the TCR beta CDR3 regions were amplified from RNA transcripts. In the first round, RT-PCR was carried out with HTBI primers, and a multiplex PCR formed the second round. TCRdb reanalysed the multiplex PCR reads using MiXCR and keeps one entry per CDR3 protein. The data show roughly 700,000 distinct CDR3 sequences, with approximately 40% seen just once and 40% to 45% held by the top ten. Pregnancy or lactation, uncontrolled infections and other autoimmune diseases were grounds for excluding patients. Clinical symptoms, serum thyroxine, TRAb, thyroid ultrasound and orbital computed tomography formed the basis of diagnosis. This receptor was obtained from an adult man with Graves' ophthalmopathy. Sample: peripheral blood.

The CDR3 reads CASSNDVNTEAFF. The CDR3 nucleotides read TGTGCCAGCTCAAACGACGTGAACACTGAAGCTTTCTTT. The chain employs TRBV25-1 and TRBJ1-1, with D uncertain. CDR1 and CDR2 (germline): MGHDK, SYGVNS. V lost 8 bases and J lost 0, with 10 bases in between. The CDR3 runs to 13 residues.